A selection of T cell receptor beta chains follows, all from one sample in a study of blood T cell repertoires in COVID-19. The protocol was immunoSEQ multiplex PCR, while the TCRdb copy is restricted to in-frame clones and leaves out a portion. The data hold about 32,000 clones, with 80% to 95% observed a single time. Sequencing used peripheral blood. These receptors were collected from a male donor with active COVID-19. CDR3s include the opening cysteine and the closing phenylalanine or tryptophan. Each record gives: clone size, V gene, J gene, D gene, CDR3 DNA, CDR3 protein. D genes are given only for firm matches. Where a row states a size, it is once, few, many or the class of an expanded clone; other rows omit it.

size: NA; V: TRBV7-3; J: TRBJ1-2; D: NA; DNA: TGTGCCAGCAGCCCCCGAGGGGGTAAAGACTATGGCTACACCTTC; CDR3: CASSPRGGKDYGYTF
size: NA; V: TRBV6-5; J: TRBJ1-5; D: NA; DNA: TGTGCCAGCAGATTAATCGAGAATCAGCCCCAGCATTTT; CDR3: CASRLIENQPQHF
size: NA; V: TRBV18; J: TRBJ2-3; D: TRBD2; DNA: TGTGCCAGCTCACCACCGGGACTAGCAGACGATACGCAGTATTTT; CDR3: CASSPPGLADDTQYF
size: NA; V: TRBV5-1; J: TRBJ1-2; D: TRBD1; DNA: TGCGCCAGCAGCTTGGCAGGGGGCGATGGCTACACCTTC; CDR3: CASSLAGGDGYTF
size: NA; V: TRBV5-1; J: TRBJ2-3; D: NA; DNA: TGCGCCAGCAGCGAAACCCGGACTAACCCCACAGATACGCAGTATTTT; CDR3: CASSETRTNPTDTQYF
size: NA; V: TRBV24-1; J: TRBJ2-5; D: NA; DNA: TGTGCCACCAGTGATTTTCCCCCGACTAGTTTAGGGGAGACCCAGTACTTC; CDR3: CATSDFPPTSLGETQYF
size: NA; V: TRBV5-1; J: TRBJ2-3; D: NA; DNA: TGCGCCAGCAGCTTGGGCGGGACTCACGGGGCAGATACGCAGTATTTT; CDR3: CASSLGGTHGADTQYF
size: NA; V: TRBV7-9; J: TRBJ2-3; D: TRBD1; DNA: TGTGCCAGCAGGGACAGGCTTAATACGCAGTATTTT; CDR3: CASRDRLNTQYF
size: NA; V: TRBV29-1; J: TRBJ1-2; D: NA; DNA: TGCAGCGTGTGGGGGCGAAGCTACACCTTC; CDR3: CSVWGRSYTF
size: NA; V: TRBV19; J: TRBJ2-1; D: TRBD2; DNA: TGTGCCAGTAGCCGTAGCGGGGGGCTATACAATGAGCAGTTCTTC; CDR3: CASSRSGGLYNEQFF
size: NA; V: TRBV19; J: TRBJ1-4; D: TRBD1; DNA: TGTGCCAGTTCTGACAGGGGGAGAGAAAAACTGTTTTTT; CDR3: CASSDRGREKLFF
size: NA; V: TRBV3-1/TRBV3-2; J: TRBJ1-1; D: TRBD1; DNA: TGTGCCAGCAGCCAGGGTGATAGGGGGCCCGCCAATCAAGCTTTCTTT; CDR3: CASSQGDRGPANQAFF
size: NA; V: TRBV7-9; J: TRBJ1-6; D: NA; DNA: TGTGCCAGCAGCCTCTCGGGGGATAATTCACCCCTCCACTTT; CDR3: CASSLSGDNSPLHF
size: NA; V: TRBV2; J: TRBJ2-2; D: TRBD1; DNA: TGTGCCAGCTTGGGACAGGGGGCTTCCGGGGAGCTGTTTTTT; CDR3: CASLGQGASGELFF
size: NA; V: TRBV7-3; J: TRBJ2-3; D: TRBD2; DNA: TGTGCCAGCAGCTTAATTCCAAGCGGGGGCACAGATACGCAGTATTTT; CDR3: CASSLIPSGGTDTQYF
size: NA; V: TRBV11-1; J: TRBJ2-4; D: TRBD1; DNA: TGTGCCAGCAGCTACACCCGGACAGGGACGAACATTCAGTACTTC; CDR3: CASSYTRTGTNIQYF
size: NA; V: TRBV7-6; J: TRBJ1-3; D: TRBD1; DNA: TGTGCCAGCAGGGACAGGGGGCGTGGAAACACCATATATTTT; CDR3: CASRDRGRGNTIYF
size: NA; V: TRBV19; J: TRBJ2-7; D: NA; DNA: TGTGCCAGTAGTATGGTGGGGGCCGCCTACGAGCAGTACTTC; CDR3: CASSMVGAAYEQYF
size: NA; V: TRBV7-2; J: TRBJ2-5; D: NA; DNA: TGTGCCAGCAGCTTAGGGCGGACAGTACAAGAGACCCAGTACTTC; CDR3: CASSLGRTVQETQYF
size: NA; V: TRBV19; J: TRBJ1-3; D: NA; DNA: TGTGCCAGTAGTATAGATCTGGAGGGAAACACCATATATTTT; CDR3: CASSIDLEGNTIYF
size: NA; V: TRBV4-3; J: TRBJ2-2; D: TRBD2; DNA: TGCGCCAGCAGCCGTGGCCCGGGGGGGAACACCGGGGAGCTGTTTTTT; CDR3: CASSRGPGGNTGELFF
size: NA; V: TRBV27; J: TRBJ2-1; D: TRBD1; DNA: TGTGCCAGCAGTTTGAGAAACCGGGACAGCTCCTACAATGAGCAGTTCTTC; CDR3: CASSLRNRDSSYNEQFF
size: NA; V: TRBV29-1; J: TRBJ2-1; D: NA; DNA: TGCAGCGTTGTAGGGGACTACAATGAGCAGTTCTTC; CDR3: CSVVGDYNEQFF
size: NA; V: TRBV7-6; J: TRBJ2-5; D: TRBD2; DNA: TGTGCCAGCACCCGGAACGGGGGGGACCGGGAGACCCAGTACTTC; CDR3: CASTRNGGDRETQYF
size: NA; V: TRBV5-4; J: TRBJ2-5; D: TRBD2; DNA: TGTGCCAGCAGCTTAGGACTAGCAGAGACCCAGTACTTC; CDR3: CASSLGLAETQYF
size: NA; V: TRBV3-1/TRBV3-2; J: TRBJ1-2; D: TRBD1; DNA: TGTGCCAGCAGCCAAGATGGTCGGACAGGTAACTATGGCTACACCTTC; CDR3: CASSQDGRTGNYGYTF
size: NA; V: TRBV3-1/TRBV3-2; J: TRBJ2-1; D: TRBD2; DNA: TGTGCCAGCAGCCCAGGACTAGCGGAGAGCAATGAGCAGTTCTTC; CDR3: CASSPGLAESNEQFF
size: NA; V: TRBV19; J: TRBJ1-1; D: TRBD1; DNA: TGTGCCAGTAGATACAGGGGAAGGAACACTGAAGCTTTCTTT; CDR3: CASRYRGRNTEAFF
size: once; V: TRBV11-3; J: TRBJ1-1; D: TRBD1; DNA: TGTGCCAGCAGCTTAGGTACAGGGGCCCCCACTGAAGCTTTCTTT; CDR3: CASSLGTGAPTEAFF
size: NA; V: TRBV7-2; J: TRBJ2-2; D: NA; DNA: TGTGCCAGCAGCTTAGCTCGCACCGGGGAGCTGTTTTTT; CDR3: CASSLARTGELFF
size: once; V: TRBV5-1; J: TRBJ2-5; D: TRBD2; DNA: TGCGCCAGCAGCCTCCGGGGGGGGCAAGAGACCCAGTACTTC; CDR3: CASSLRGGQETQYF
size: NA; V: TRBV5-1; J: TRBJ2-2; D: TRBD2; DNA: TGCGCCAGCAGCACCGGACTAGAAGTTACCACCGGGGAGCTGTTTTTT; CDR3: CASSTGLEVTTGELFF